These 13 T cell receptor beta chains share one sample of origin, sequenced in a study of shared clonotypes between healthy human individuals. As defined, naive CD8 cells were CD45RO-negative and positively selected for CCR7, with terminally differentiated effector memory CD45RA+ cells excluded. TCRdb's table, derived via immunoSEQ multiplex PCR, lists solely in-frame clones and lacks some. The sample contains some 800,000 clones, nearly 95% of which appear only once. The sequencing input was naive CD8+ T cells sorted from blood. Receptors originate from a man younger than 45 in good health.

The rearrangement uses TRBV19 and TRBJ1-5; D gene unclear. V lost 7 bases and J lost 0, with 22 bases in between. Per germline, CDR1 LNHDA and CDR2 SQIVND (reference sequence). The CDR3 length is 18 residues. Written as DNA, the CDR3 is TGTGCCAGTAAAACGTTATTTGGGCGGCAGAATAGCAATCAGCCCCAGCATTTT. This encodes CASKTLFGRQNSNQPQHF.

As regards this clone: At one end, the junction sequence differs from germline, possibly due to a read error. Distinct nucleotide sequences in the sample also encode this CDR3. The V gene is TRBV5-1, the J gene TRBJ1-4; no clear D gene. This CDR3 has 16 amino acids. Per germline, CDR1 SGHRS and CDR2 YFSETQ. Written as DNA, the CDR3 is TGCGCTAGCAGCTTGAGCATGGGTTTAACTAATGAAAAACTGTTTTTT. This codes for CASSLSMGLTNEKLFF.

The chain has TRBV6-5 and TRBJ2-1; no clear D gene. Germline assignment: CDR1 MNHEY and CDR2 SVGAGI. This CDR3 is built from 15 residues. Trimming cost V 2 bases and J 0 bases, with 8 bases left between them. CDR3 sequence: CASSYEESSYNEQFF. DNA of the CDR3: TGTGCCAGCAGTTACGAGGAGAGCTCCTACAATGAGCAGTTCTTC.

The chain joins TRBV7-9 to TRBJ1-3; weak D call: TRBD1 (5 bases). Per the germline V gene, CDR1 is SEHNR and CDR2 is FQNEAQ (reference sequence). This CDR3 region has 16 residues. Trimming stripped 6 bases from V and 4 bases from J, with 19 bases between. CDR3 sequence reads: CASSSQVSRVGNTIYF. The CDR3 region has the DNA TGTGCCAGCAGTTCTCAGGTATCCAGGGTCGGAAACACCATATATTTT.

The rearrangement uses TRBV5-8 and TRBJ2-3; D uncertain. CDR3 length: 16 amino acids. Between the trimmed V and J ends, which lost 0 bases and 5 bases, there was a span of 16 bases. CDR1 is SGHTS, CDR2 YDEGEE, per germline. The CDR3 DNA reads TGTGCCAGCAGCTTGGCGTTGGGCTCGGAGCTAGATACGCAGTATTTT. This encodes CASSLALGSELDTQYF.

This chain connects TRBV14 to TRBJ2-1; 7 bases agree with TRBD2. The CDR3 covers 13 residues. Trimming at V came to 3 bases and at J to 9 bases, leaving 5 bases not matched to a gene. Germline assignment: CDR1 SGHDN and CDR2 FVKESK. The CDR3 loop is CASSQGGRGEQFF. The DNA for the CDR3 is TGTGCCAGCAGCCAGGGGGGGAGGGGTGAGCAGTTCTTC.

The chain employs TRBV5-6 and TRBJ2-7, with D possibly TRBD1 on 6 matching bases. Deletions cut 2 bases from V and 3 bases from J, with 12 bases between. The CDR3 is 14 amino acids. Germline CDR1 and CDR2: SGHDT and YYEEEE. CDR3 sequence (DNA): TGTGCCAGCAGCTTTGGGGGCAGAGACTACGAGCAGTACTTC. Translating gives CASSFGGRDYEQYF.

This clone appeared once. The J gene is TRBJ2-7, the V gene TRBV10-2; D is unclear. V was cut by 8 bases and J by 2 bases, with 7 bases left in between. CDR1 and CDR2 (germline): WSHSY, SAAADI. The CDR3 consists of 11 residues. The CDR3 protein is CASGETYEQYF. The CDR3 bases are TGCGCCAGCGGCGAAACCTACGAGCAGTACTTC.

The rearrangement joins TRBV7-9 to TRBJ2-1; D possibly corresponds to TRBD2 (6 bases). V shed 5 bases and J shed 3 bases, with 20 bases lying between them. The CDR3 covers 17 residues. The germline V gene has CDR1 SEHNR and CDR2 FQNEAQ (reference sequence). The chain's CDR3 is CASSPRGPGTGYNEQFF. CDR3 nucleotide sequence: TGTGCCAGCAGCCCGAGGGGTCCGGGGACTGGCTACAATGAGCAGTTCTTC. The whole variable domain, remainder taken from reference TRBV7-9 and TRBJ2-1, is DTGVSQNPRHKITKRGQNVTFRCDPISEHNRLYWYRQTLGQGPEFLTYFQNEAQLEKSRLLSDRFSAERPKGSFSTLEIQRTEQGDSAMYLCASSPRGPGTGYNEQFFGPGTRLTVL.

The genes are TRBV5-5 and TRBJ2-2, with D unresolved. The CDR3 spans 11 residues. Germline CDR1 is SGHKS and CDR2 is YYEKEE (reference sequence). The germline V and J ends were trimmed by 4 bases and 8 bases, with 6 bases remaining between them. The CDR3 region is CASSPGGELFF. The CDR3 DNA sequence: TGTGCCAGCAGCCCCGGTGGGGAGCTGTTTTTT.

This clone appeared a few times. V and J are TRBV4-1 and TRBJ2-5; 7 bases align to TRBD1. Germline lookup yields CDR1 MGHRA and CDR2 YSYEKL. The CDR3 has 18 amino acids. V trimming: 3 bases; J trimming: 4 bases; junction bases outside the gene matches: 17. The DNA of the CDR3 is TGCGCCAGCAGCCAGCCTCTAGAGGGGGCACGACGGGGAGAGACCCAGTACTTC. It encodes CASSQPLEGARRGETQYF.

DNA of the CDR3: TGTGCCAGCAGTAAACTAGCGGGAGGAATCACCGGGGAGCTGTTTTTT. Encoded protein: CASSKLAGGITGELFF. The rearrangement uses TRBV28 and TRBJ2-2; TRBD2 matches 12 bases. The CDR3 is 16 residues long. J was trimmed by 4 bases and V by 5 bases; bases with no gene match: 5. Germline CDR1 and CDR2: MDHEN and SYDVKM.

This clone was recorded only once. This chain uses TRBV6-5 with TRBJ2-3; D is unclear. The CDR3 is made up of 13 amino acids. The V end lost 6 bases, the J end lost 2 bases, and 9 bases lay between the germline ends. Germline assignment: CDR1 MNHEY and CDR2 SVGAGI. This CDR3 reads CASSLDPTDTQYF. CDR3 sequence (DNA): TGTGCCAGCAGCTTGGACCCCACAGATACGCAGTATTTT.